The rows below give T cell receptor beta chains drawn from one sample of a study of identical twins. TCRdb ran MiXCR on the 5' RACE reads and lists one entry per CDR3 protein. The sample consists of roughly 240,000 distinct CDR3 sequences, approximately 7.9% of them appearing once. The sample was also linked to a second study, of yellow fever vaccine responses in identical twins.

Sequences were obtained from CD8+ T cells sorted from blood. These receptors came from a woman aged 18-30 years in good health. CDR3s include the opening cysteine and the closing phenylalanine or tryptophan. D genes are given only for firm matches. Rows may omit the clone size; those that give it use once, few, many or a size class.

TRBJ2-1,many,.,TRBV27,CASRQGSGNEQFF,TGTGCCAGCAGGCAGGGGTCGGGGAATGAGCAGTTCTTC
TRBJ2-7,many,TRBD2,TRBV28,CASGTSGSSEQYF,TGTGCCAGCGGCACTAGCGGGAGTTCGGAGCAGTACTTC
TRBJ1-1,few,TRBD1,TRBV2,CASVGTGVENTEAFF,TGTGCCAGCGTCGGGACAGGGGTGGAGAACACTGAAGCTTTCTTT
TRBJ1-2,many,TRBD1,TRBV15,CATSRDLGTGTHGYTF,TGTGCCACCAGCAGAGATCTTGGGACAGGGACTCATGGCTACACCTTC
TRBJ2-1,few,TRBD2,TRBV7-9,CASTGLAGGPTYNEQFF,TGTGCCAGCACGGGACTAGCGGGGGGCCCCACCTACAATGAGCAGTTCTTC
TRBJ2-1,.,TRBD1,TRBV11-3,CASSGQGVGYEQFF,TGTGCCAGCAGCGGGCAGGGGGTCGGTTATGAGCAGTTCTTC
TRBJ1-1,many,.,TRBV5-1,CASSLGGRGNTEAFF,TGCGCCAGCAGCTTGGGAGGACGGGGGAACACTGAAGCTTTCTTT
TRBJ2-1,.,.,TRBV27,CASSLRDPYNEQFF,TGTGCCAGCAGTTTGCGGGATCCCTACAATGAGCAGTTCTTC
TRBJ2-5,few,TRBD2,TRBV5-1,CASSETSGTQETQYF,TGCGCCAGCAGCGAGACTAGCGGAACGCAAGAGACCCAGTACTTC
TRBJ1-1,few,.,TRBV20-1,CSARHRLRAGTEAFF,TGCAGTGCTAGACACCGGTTGCGTGCGGGCACTGAAGCTTTCTTT
TRBJ2-3,few,TRBD2,TRBV7-9,CASSSAGTRGDTQYF,TGTGCCAGCAGTTCAGCCGGGACTAGAGGTGATACGCAGTATTTT
TRBJ2-1,few,.,TRBV29-1,CSSRGGIWLNEQFF,TGCAGCTCCCGAGGTGGCATTTGGTTAAATGAGCAGTTCTTC
TRBJ2-2,few,TRBD1,TRBV6-2/TRBV6-3,CASRTGVNTGELFF,TGTGCCAGTCGGACAGGGGTGAACACCGGGGAGCTGTTTTTT
TRBJ2-1,.,TRBD2,TRBV20-1,CSARTWAGGHNEQFF,TGCAGTGCTAGAACATGGGCGGGAGGCCACAATGAGCAGTTCTTC
TRBJ2-1,many,.,TRBV7-9,CASRGDIYYNEQFF,TGTGCCAGCAGGGGTGACATCTACTACAATGAGCAGTTCTTC
TRBJ2-7,many,.,TRBV6-5,CASSYSTSNEQYF,TGTGCCAGCAGTTACTCGACCAGCAACGAGCAGTACTTC
TRBJ2-2,.,.,TRBV6-5,CATQRLRGELFF,TGTGCCACCCAGCGACTCCGCGGGGAGCTGTTTTTT
TRBJ1-6,.,.,TRBV3-1,CASSQDQAGDLSSPLHF,TGTGCCAGCAGCCAAGATCAAGCTGGGGATCTTAGCTCACCCCTCCACTTT
TRBJ2-1,.,TRBD2,TRBV28,CASTISGLAINEQFF,TGTGCCAGCACCATATCGGGACTAGCCATCAATGAGCAGTTCTTC
TRBJ2-7,few,.,TRBV9,CASSVGGGNEQYF,TGTGCCAGCAGCGTAGGAGGCGGGAACGAGCAGTACTTC
TRBJ1-1,many,.,TRBV12-3/TRBV12-4,CASSFVRGEQNTEAFF,TGTGCCAGCAGTTTCGTTAGGGGGGAGCAGAACACTGAAGCTTTCTTT
TRBJ2-7,few,TRBD2,TRBV3-1,CASSQGTSGYWYEQYF,TGTGCCAGCAGCCAAGGGACTAGCGGTTACTGGTACGAGCAGTACTTC
TRBJ2-3,many,.,TRBV7-6,CASSLADYTDTQYF,TGTGCCAGCAGCTTAGCGGACTACACAGATACGCAGTATTTT
TRBJ1-2,many,.,TRBV5-1,CASSDGGGIGGGYTF,TGCGCCAGCAGCGATGGTGGGGGAATTGGTGGTGGCTACACCTTC
TRBJ1-2,.,.,TRBV27,CASSWDSGGAGRGYTF,TGTGCCAGCAGTTGGGACTCCGGGGGCGCGGGGCGTGGCTACACCTTC
TRBJ2-3,few,TRBD1,TRBV11-3,CASGTGTTDTQYF,TGTGCCAGCGGGACAGGGACCACAGATACGCAGTATTTT
TRBJ2-3,few,.,TRBV7-9,CASSLEGQVGDTQYF,TGTGCCAGCAGCTTAGAGGGGCAGGTGGGAGATACGCAGTATTTT
TRBJ1-2,few,.,TRBV24-1,CATSRDTENYGYTF,TGTGCCACCAGTCGGGACACCGAAAACTATGGCTACACCTTC
TRBJ2-2,few,.,TRBV2,CASSGGYGPNHWTGELFF,TGTGCCAGCAGTGGTGGATACGGGCCGAACCACTGGACCGGGGAGCTGTTTTTT
TRBJ1-1,.,.,TRBV20-1,CSARPYDTQNTEAFF,TGCAGTGCTAGGCCCTACGACACACAAAACACTGAAGCTTTCTTT
TRBJ1-2,.,TRBD1,TRBV28,CASSSTGGVRYGYTF,TGTGCCAGCAGCTCTACAGGGGGCGTTCGATATGGCTACACCTTC
TRBJ1-2,many,.,TRBV5-1,CASSEPNSGDYGYTF,TGCGCCAGCAGCGAGCCGAACAGTGGTGACTATGGCTACACCTTC
TRBJ1-6,.,.,TRBV6-1,CASSEKYNSPLHF,TGTGCCAGCAGTGAAAAATATAATTCACCCCTCCACTTT
TRBJ2-2,few,.,TRBV9,CASSVHQDTGELFF,TGTGCCAGCAGCGTCCATCAGGACACCGGGGAGCTGTTTTTT
TRBJ2-5,.,.,TRBV7-6,CASSSDRAQETQYF,TGTGCCAGCAGCTCGGACAGAGCACAAGAGACCCAGTACTTC
TRBJ2-7,.,.,TRBV7-9,CASSPGDEQYF,TGTGCCAGCAGCCCAGGGGACGAGCAGTACTTC
TRBJ1-1,few,.,TRBV7-9,CASIGLMNTEAFF,TGTGCCAGCATCGGACTGATGAACACTGAAGCTTTCTTT
TRBJ2-4,few,TRBD1,TRBV7-9,CASSSTGTVAKNIQYF,TGTGCCAGCAGCTCAACCGGGACAGTAGCCAAAAACATTCAGTACTTC
TRBJ2-2,many,.,TRBV21-1,CASRGDRLKNTGELFF,TGTGCCAGCAGGGGGGACAGGTTGAAGAACACCGGGGAGCTGTTTTTT
TRBJ2-3,many,.,TRBV10-1,CASSESFTDTQYF,TGCGCCAGCAGTGAGTCCTTCACAGATACGCAGTATTTT
TRBJ1-1,few,TRBD1,TRBV5-1,CASSLGTGGLGTEAFF,TGCGCCAGCAGCTTGGGGACAGGGGGCTTGGGCACTGAAGCTTTCTTT
TRBJ2-1,few,TRBD1,TRBV27,CASSLTGAYNEQFF,TGTGCCAGCAGTCTTACAGGGGCCTACAATGAGCAGTTCTTC
TRBJ2-3,few,TRBD2,TRBV7-8,CASSFYAVRSAGAYTDTQYF,TGTGCCAGCAGCTTTTATGCTGTGAGGTCAGCGGGGGCGTACACAGATACGCAGTATTTT
TRBJ2-3,few,.,TRBV28,CAIETRGATPYTDTQYF,TGTGCCATCGAGACTAGGGGGGCCACTCCCTATACAGATACGCAGTATTTT
TRBJ2-7,many,TRBD2,TRBV5-1,CASSYSSAGGYEQYF,TGCGCCAGCAGCTACTCGTCAGCGGGAGGTTACGAGCAGTACTTC
TRBJ2-3,many,.,TRBV7-3,CASSPESDTQYF,TGTGCCAGCAGTCCGGAGTCTGATACGCAGTATTTT
TRBJ2-3,many,.,TRBV29-1,CSVVEGGDTQYF,TGCAGCGTGGTTGAGGGGGGAGATACGCAGTATTTT
TRBJ2-1,.,TRBD1,TRBV5-1,CASSLKRGREQFF,TGCGCCAGCAGCTTGAAGAGGGGGCGTGAGCAGTTCTTC
TRBJ1-1,.,.,TRBV4-1,CASSQTGFNTEAFF,TGCGCCAGCAGCCAAACAGGTTTTAACACTGAAGCTTTCTTT
TRBJ2-3,few,.,TRBV12-3/TRBV12-4,CASSFRPDADTQYF,TGTGCCAGCAGTTTTCGGCCCGATGCGGATACGCAGTATTTT
TRBJ2-2,.,TRBD2,TRBV4-1,CASSPLSGTGTGELFF,TGCGCCAGCAGCCCCTTAAGCGGGACCGGGACCGGGGAGCTGTTTTTT
TRBJ2-3,many,.,TRBV4-1,CASSQDPGRPDTQYF,TGCGCCAGCAGCCAAGATCCGGGTAGGCCAGATACGCAGTATTTT
TRBJ2-6,few,.,TRBV28,CASSPHPPGAGANVLTF,TGTGCCAGCAGTCCACACCCTCCCGGTGCTGGGGCCAACGTCCTGACTTTC
TRBJ2-7,few,TRBD1,TRBV2,CASRQGSEQYF,TGTGCCAGCCGACAGGGATCGGAGCAGTACTTC
TRBJ2-5,.,.,TRBV11-2,CASSLGTARQETQYF,TGTGCCAGCAGCTTAGGGACTGCGAGACAAGAGACCCAGTACTTC